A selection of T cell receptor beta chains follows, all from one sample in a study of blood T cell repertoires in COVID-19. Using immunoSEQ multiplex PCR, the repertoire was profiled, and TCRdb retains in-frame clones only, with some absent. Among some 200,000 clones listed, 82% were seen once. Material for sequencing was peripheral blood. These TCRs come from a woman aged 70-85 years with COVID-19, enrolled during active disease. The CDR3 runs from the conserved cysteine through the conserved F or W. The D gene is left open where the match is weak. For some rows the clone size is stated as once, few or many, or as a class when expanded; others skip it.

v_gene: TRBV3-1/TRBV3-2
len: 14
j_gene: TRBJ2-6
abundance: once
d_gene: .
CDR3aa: CASSQRAGANVLTF
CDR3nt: TGTGCCAGCAGCCAACGGGCTGGGGCCAACGTCCTGACTTTC

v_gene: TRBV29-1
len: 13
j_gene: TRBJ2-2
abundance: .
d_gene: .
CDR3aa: CSVRPGIPGELFF
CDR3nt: TGCAGCGTTCGCCCAGGGATCCCCGGGGAGCTGTTTTTT

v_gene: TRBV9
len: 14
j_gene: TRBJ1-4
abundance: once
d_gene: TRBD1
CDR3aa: CASSAGQGGEKLFF
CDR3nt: TGTGCCAGCAGCGCGGGACAGGGGGGCGAAAAACTGTTTTTT

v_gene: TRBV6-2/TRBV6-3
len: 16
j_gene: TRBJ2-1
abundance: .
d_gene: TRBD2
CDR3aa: CASSATSGRADNEQFF
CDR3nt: TGTGCCAGCAGTGCGACTAGCGGGAGGGCCGACAATGAGCAGTTCTTC

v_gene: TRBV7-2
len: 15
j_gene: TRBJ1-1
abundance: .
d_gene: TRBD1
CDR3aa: CASSSQPGQGTEAFF
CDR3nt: TGTGCCAGCAGCTCGCAACCGGGACAGGGAACTGAAGCTTTCTTT

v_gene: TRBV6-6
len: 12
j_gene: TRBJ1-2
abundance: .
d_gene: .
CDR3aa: CASSDSNGGYTF
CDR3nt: TGTGCCAGCAGTGACAGTAACGGTGGCTACACCTTC

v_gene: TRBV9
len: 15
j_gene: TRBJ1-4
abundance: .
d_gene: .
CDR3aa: CASSKPTTGNEKLFF
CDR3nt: TGTGCCAGCAGCAAACCGACAACTGGTAATGAAAAACTGTTTTTT

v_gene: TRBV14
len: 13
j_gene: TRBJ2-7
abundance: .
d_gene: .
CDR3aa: CASSQPTGGEQYF
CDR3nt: TGTGCCAGCAGCCAACCAACCGGGGGCGAGCAGTACTTC

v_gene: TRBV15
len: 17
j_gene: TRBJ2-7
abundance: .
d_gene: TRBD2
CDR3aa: CATSRDRISGGAYEQYF
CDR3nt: TGTGCCACCAGCAGAGATAGAATTTCCGGGGGGGCCTACGAGCAGTACTTC

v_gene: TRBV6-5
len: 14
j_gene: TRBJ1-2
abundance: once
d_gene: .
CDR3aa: CASRGEDRIYGYTF
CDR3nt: TGTGCCAGCAGAGGAGAAGACAGAATCTATGGCTACACCTTC

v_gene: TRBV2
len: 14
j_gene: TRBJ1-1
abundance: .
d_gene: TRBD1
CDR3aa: CASREDRVGTEAFF
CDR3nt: TGTGCCAGCAGAGAGGACAGGGTTGGCACTGAAGCTTTCTTT

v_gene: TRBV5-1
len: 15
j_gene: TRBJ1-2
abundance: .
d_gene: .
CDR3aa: CASSLNRQAYYGYTF
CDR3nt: TGCGCCAGCAGCTTAAATAGACAAGCCTACTATGGCTACACCTTC

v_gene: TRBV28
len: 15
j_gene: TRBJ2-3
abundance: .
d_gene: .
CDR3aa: CASSLAGFGTDTQYF
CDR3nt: TGTGCCAGCAGTTTAGCAGGGTTCGGCACAGATACGCAGTATTTT

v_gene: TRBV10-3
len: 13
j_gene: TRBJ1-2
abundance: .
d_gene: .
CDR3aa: CAIQPGGDYGYTF
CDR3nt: TGTGCCATCCAGCCAGGAGGGGACTATGGCTACACCTTC

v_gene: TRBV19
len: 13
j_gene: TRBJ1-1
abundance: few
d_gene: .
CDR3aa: CASKQTGLTEAFF
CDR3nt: TGTGCCAGTAAGCAAACAGGGTTAACTGAAGCTTTCTTT

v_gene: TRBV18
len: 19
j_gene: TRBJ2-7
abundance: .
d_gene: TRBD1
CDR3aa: CASSPPRGGAEGSYDEQYF
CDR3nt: TGTGCCAGCTCACCCCCCCGAGGGGGCGCAGAGGGAAGCTATGACGAGCAGTACTTC

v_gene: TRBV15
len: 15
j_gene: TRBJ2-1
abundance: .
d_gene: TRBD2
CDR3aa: CATSWGRTSGDEQFF
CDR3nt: TGTGCCACCAGCTGGGGCCGGACTAGTGGAGATGAGCAGTTCTTC

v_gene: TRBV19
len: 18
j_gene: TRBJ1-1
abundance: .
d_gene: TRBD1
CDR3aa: CASRRGPGQGFSTAEAFF
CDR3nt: TGTGCCAGTAGGAGGGGACCGGGACAGGGGTTTTCAACGGCTGAAGCTTTCTTT

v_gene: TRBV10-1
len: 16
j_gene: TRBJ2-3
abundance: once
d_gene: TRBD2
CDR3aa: CASSPGLAGLTDTQYF
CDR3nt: TGCGCCAGCAGCCCCGGACTAGCGGGGCTCACAGATACGCAGTATTTT

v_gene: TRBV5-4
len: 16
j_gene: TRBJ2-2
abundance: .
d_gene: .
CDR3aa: CASSPRASSNTGELFF
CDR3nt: TGTGCCAGCAGCCCCCGGGCTAGCTCTAACACCGGGGAGCTGTTTTTT

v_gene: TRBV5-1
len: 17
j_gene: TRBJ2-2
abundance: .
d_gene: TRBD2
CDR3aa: CASSGHSAGGSTGELFF
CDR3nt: TGCGCCAGCAGCGGGCATTCAGCGGGGGGCAGCACCGGGGAGCTGTTTTTT

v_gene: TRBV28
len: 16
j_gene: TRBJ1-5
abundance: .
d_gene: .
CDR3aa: CASKGGSLYSNQPQHF
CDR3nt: TGTGCCAGCAAAGGGGGTTCACTCTATAGCAATCAGCCCCAGCATTTT

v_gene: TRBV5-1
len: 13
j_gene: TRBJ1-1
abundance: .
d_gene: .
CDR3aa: CASSLEGGTEAFF
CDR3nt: TGCGCCAGCAGCTTGGAAGGAGGCACTGAAGCTTTCTTT